The T cell receptor (beta chain) described here comes from a study of shared clonotypes between healthy human individuals. V was clipped by 2 bases and J by 4 bases, with 21 bases between them. The CDR3 totals 17 residues. Germline-derived CDR1 and CDR2 are WNHNN and SYGVQD (reference sequence). General study points: Among the subsets, naive ones generally showed larger estimated richness than memory ones.

Points on this clone: Its antigen is unknown.

TCRdb keeps only in-frame clones here, not all; method: immunoSEQ multiplex PCR. The sample lists fewer than 1 million clones, 96% occurring once. Terminally differentiated effector memory CD45RA+ cells were excluded by CCR7 positive selection of CD45RO-negative cells. Sequencing was carried out using naive CD8+ T cells sorted from blood. This chain links TRBV10-1 with TRBJ2-7; possible D gene TRBD2, 7 bases. The clonotype was recovered from a man aged 25 to 40 in good health. The CDR3 bases are TGCGCCAGCAGTGAGCCCGACCGGGGCGGGGGCTTTTACGAGCAGTACTTC. Translated: CASSEPDRGGGFYEQYF.